The 32 T cell receptor beta chains below all came from one sample that was sequenced in a study of blood T cell repertoires in COVID-19. Using immunoSEQ multiplex PCR, the repertoire was profiled, and TCRdb retains in-frame clones only, with some absent. The sample includes more than 250,000 clones, approximately 86% of them seen just once. The specimen was PBMCs or T cells enriched from blood (not recorded which). All receptors derive from a young woman who had recovered from COVID-19.

This sequence joins TRBV5-4 and TRBJ1-6; no firm D call. The germline V gene has CDR1 SGHNT and CDR2 YYREEE (reference sequence). V lost 4 bases to trimming and J lost 9 bases, with 17 bases between them. CDR3 size: 15 residues. CDR3 in DNA: TGTGCCAGCAGCGCCCTAGGAGAGGGTATTTCACCCCTCCACTTT. Protein: CASSALGEGISPLHF.

CDR3 nucleotides: TGTGCCAGCAGTGACAACTTGGGCAATCAGCCCCAGCATTTT. This translates into CASSDNLGNQPQHF. The chain has TRBV2 and TRBJ1-5; no clear D. CDR3 length: 14 residues. The V gene lost 3 bases and the J gene lost 2 bases, with 8 bases spanning the gap. Germline V gives CDR1 SNHLY, CDR2 FYNNEI.

This clone was counted once. The chain links TRBV4-1 to TRBJ1-2; 11 bases line up with TRBD1. Trimming at V came to 4 bases and at J to 5 bases, leaving 15 bases not matched to a gene. Germline CDR1 is MGHRA and CDR2 is YSYEKL. This CDR3 has 18 amino acids. The CDR3 DNA sequence: TGCGCCAGCAGCCTAGGGACAGGGGGAACCGGTCTACGTTATGGCTACACCTTC. Translating it yields CASSLGTGGTGLRYGYTF.

This chain connects TRBV28 to TRBJ2-3, with unresolved D. The CDR3 runs 14 residues. With 4 bases removed from V and 8 bases from J, the gap between germline ends came to 16 bases. The germline gives CDR1 MDHEN, CDR2 SYDVKM. This chain's CDR3 is CASSSVGGIFTQYF. The CDR3 coding sequence is TGTGCCAGCAGTTCCGTCGGTGGTATATTTACGCAGTATTTT.

This chain joins TRBV5-1 and TRBJ2-3, with D maybe TRBD1 (5 bases). Trimming took 4 bases from V and 2 from J, leaving 11 bases between them. Germline V gives CDR1 SGHRS, CDR2 YFSETQ. This CDR3 spans 14 amino acids. The CDR3 is CASSARQTTDTQYF. The CDR3 DNA is TGCGCCAGCAGCGCAAGACAGACCACAGATACGCAGTATTTT.

In its sample, this clone was seen a few times. The genes are TRBV30 and TRBJ1-2, with a weak D call TRBD1 (6 bases). CDR3 length equals 12 residues. Trimming cost V 3 bases and J 4 bases, with 9 bases left between them. From germline, CDR1 is GTSNPN and CDR2 SVGIG (reference sequence). The CDR3 region is CAWRDSIYGYTF. The CDR3 bases are TGTGCCTGGAGGGACAGCATCTATGGCTACACCTTC.

The chain uses TRBV5-5 and TRBJ1-6; 8 positions match TRBD1. The CDR3 runs to 15 residues. V gave up 2 bases and J gave up 7 bases; unmatched junction bases: 5. Germline CDR1 is SGHKS and CDR2 is YYEKEE (reference sequence). CDR3 in amino acids: CASSLTGQVNSPLHF. The CDR3 DNA reads TGTGCCAGCAGCTTAACGGGACAGGTGAATTCACCCCTCCACTTT.

The V and J genes are TRBV6-1 and TRBJ1-2, with 8 bases fitting TRBD1. J gave up 4 bases and V 1 base, and 2 bases lay outside the gene matches. In germline, CDR1 is MNHNS, CDR2 SASEGT. The CDR3 extends over 14 amino acids. The CDR3 protein is CASSEDTGGYGYTF. For the CDR3, the DNA is TGTGCCAGCAGTGAAGATACAGGGGGCTATGGCTACACCTTC.

This clone was detected only a few times. The chain's CDR3 is CASSRTGRSSYNSPLHF. As DNA, the CDR3 is TGTGCCAGCAGCCGGACAGGGAGGAGCTCCTATAATTCACCCCTCCACTTT. V is TRBV11-3 and J is TRBJ1-6, with 8 bases that match TRBD1. The J segment lost 0 bases and the V segment lost 5 bases, leaving 6 bases of the junction unmatched. CDR1 is SGHNT, CDR2 YENEEA, per germline. This CDR3 has 17 residues.

The chain carries TRBV15 and TRBJ2-3, with D tentatively TRBD1 (6 bases). V lost 3 bases, J lost 6 bases, and 13 bases lay in between. CDR3 length: 14 amino acids. Germline V gene sequence: CDR1 LNHNV, CDR2 YYDKDF (reference sequence). The CDR3 nucleotides are TGTGCCACCAGCAGTACAGGGAACAAGGATACGCAGTATTTT. This gives the protein CATSSTGNKDTQYF.

The gene calls are TRBV5-6 and TRBJ1-2, with 8 nucleotides matching TRBD1. With 4 bases clipped from V and 5 bases from J, the junction kept 10 bases outside the gene matches. CDR3 length: 15 amino acids. The germline gives CDR1 SGHDT, CDR2 YYEEEE. This CDR3 reads CASSMFPGGAYGYTF. The CDR3 nucleotides are TGTGCCAGCAGCATGTTCCCAGGGGGCGCGTATGGCTACACCTTC.

The chain has TRBV25-1 and TRBJ2-4, with a tentative D call TRBD1 (5 bases). CDR3 size: 18 residues. The germline V gene encodes CDR1 MGHDK and CDR2 SYGVNS. V was clipped by 5 bases and J by 15 bases, with 35 bases between them. The CDR3 sequence is CASSRPFCSGQGRNLRYF. The CDR3 bases are TGTGCCAGCAGTCGACCCTTCTGCTCCGGGCAGGGTCGAAATCTGCGGTACTTC.

This clone appeared a few times. CDR3 DNA sequence: TGTGCCAGCAGTTACCCTGGCTTGCAGTTCTTC. It encodes CASSYPGLQFF. The V call is TRBV6-2 or TRBV6-3, the J call TRBJ2-1; D is undetermined. The V end was cut by 2 bases, the J end by 12 bases, with 8 bases between. This CDR3 has 11 residues. The germline V gene encodes CDR1 MNHEY and CDR2 SVGEGT.

This clone was observed a single time. V usage is TRBV6-5 and J usage is TRBJ1-1; no firm D call. This CDR3 has 15 amino acids. Germline V gives CDR1 MNHEY, CDR2 SVGAGI. The V and J ends lost 7 bases and 1 base respectively, with 16 bases between them. CDR3 coding DNA: TGTGCCAGCATTCTAACGAGGGCCGGGAACACTGAAGCTTTCTTT. Translated: CASILTRAGNTEAFF.

J is TRBJ1-2 and V is TRBV30; D unresolved. There are 14 residues in the CDR3. Trimming pared 0 bases from V and 3 bases from J, leaving 11 bases between. Germline V lookup: CDR1 GTSNPN, CDR2 SVGIG (reference sequence). Written as DNA, the CDR3 is TGTGCCTGGAGTGTAGGCCGGCGGTACTATGGCTACACCTTC. Protein sequence: CAWSVGRRYYGYTF.

The V and J genes are TRBV7-9 and TRBJ1-4; 8 bases fit TRBD1. Germline trimming cut 3 bases from V and 8 bases from J; bases unmatched to any gene: 11. This CDR3 is built from 16 residues. Germline V gene data show CDR1 as SEHNR and CDR2 as FQNEAQ (reference sequence). The CDR3 region has the DNA TGTGCCAGCAGCTTCCGTTCGACAGGGGCCGGGGAAAAACTGTTTTTT. Translated, it gives CASSFRSTGAGEKLFF.

As concerns this clone: At one of its ends the junction is not consistent with the germline gene, which may arise from a read error. The rearrangement uses TRBV11-1 and TRBJ1-4, with 7 bases that match TRBD1. Looked up from germline, CDR1 is SGHAT and CDR2 is FQDESV (reference sequence). This CDR3 comprises 16 residues. The chain's CDR3 is CASSLAWTGDNETLFF. The CDR3 nucleotides are TGTGCCAGCAGCTTAGCCTGGACAGGTGATAATGAAACACTGTTTTTT.

The V and J genes are TRBV28 and TRBJ1-1; D perhaps matches TRBD1 (5 bases). Germline V gives CDR1 MDHEN, CDR2 SYDVKM. This CDR3 is built from 14 residues. The V end was cut by 2 bases, the J end by 2 bases, with 9 bases between. The CDR3 nucleotides read TGTGCCAGCAGTTTACCCGACAGAAACACTGAAGCTTTCTTT. Amino acid sequence: CASSLPDRNTEAFF.

As concerns this clone: Other DNA sequences in this sample translate to the same CDR3. V and J are TRBV29-1 and TRBJ2-2, with no clear D. Trimming took 6 bases from V and 2 from J, leaving 4 bases between them. The length of the CDR3 is 11 residues. The germline V gene has CDR1 SQVTM and CDR2 ANQGSEA. For the CDR3, the DNA is TGCAGCGTCCGTAACACCGGGGAGCTGTTTTTT. Encoded protein: CSVRNTGELFF.

This clone was recorded only once. The chain couples TRBV7-2 to TRBJ2-1; 9 bases map to TRBD1. Germline loops: CDR1 SGHTA, CDR2 FQGNSA. The CDR3 totals 17 residues. V lost 5 bases and J lost 3; bases outside the gene matches: 11. The chain's CDR3 is CASSPRPGTGRYNEQFF. The DNA of the CDR3 is TGTGCCAGCAGCCCACGTCCCGGGACAGGGCGCTACAATGAGCAGTTCTTC.

The rearrangement joins TRBV24-1 to TRBJ2-3, with D maybe TRBD2 (5 bases). The CDR3 length is 13 residues. Germline V lookup: CDR1 KGHDR, CDR2 SFDVKD. V was shortened by 3 bases and J by 4 bases, with 7 bases between the two germline ends. Here the CDR3 DNA reads TGTGCCACCAGTGATGGAGGCCCAGATACGCAGTATTTT. Encoded protein: CATSDGGPDTQYF.

The chain couples TRBV30 to TRBJ1-2; no definite D call. This CDR3 has 12 residues. The V and J ends lost 2 bases and 0 bases respectively, with 4 bases between them. Germline V lookup: CDR1 GTSNPN, CDR2 SVGIG (reference sequence). CDR3 sequence reads: CAWSPTNYGYTF. CDR3 nucleotide sequence: TGTGCCTGGAGTCCCACTAACTATGGCTACACCTTC.

The V call is TRBV29-1, the J call TRBJ2-3, with 8 bases aligning to TRBD2. The CDR3 has 15 amino acids. Germline CDR1 SQVTM, CDR2 ANQGSEA. The J segment lost 0 bases and the V segment lost 3 bases, leaving 5 bases of the junction unmatched. The CDR3 DNA follows: TGCAGCGTTGAGTTAAGCGGGGGAAGCACAGATACGCAGTATTTT. It specifies CSVELSGGSTDTQYF.

The V gene is TRBV10-1, the J gene TRBJ2-1; 8 bases are shared with TRBD1. The length of the CDR3 is 15 residues. V shed 4 bases, J shed 7 bases, and the junction held 9 bases outside the gene matches. CDR1 WNHNN and CDR2 SYGVQD come from the germline V gene (reference sequence). CDR3 DNA: TGCGCCAGCAGTGCGGACAGGGAAGGGGTGAATGAGCAGTTCTTC. Residues: CASSADREGVNEQFF.

The table lists this clone with a count of one. The chain joins TRBV5-1 to TRBJ2-7; 10 nucleotides line up with TRBD1. The germline V gene encodes CDR1 SGHRS and CDR2 YFSETQ. V trimming: 0 bases; J trimming: 5 bases; junction bases outside the gene matches: 11. The CDR3 runs to 17 residues. The CDR3 loop reads CASSLDGTGELLDEQYF. Here the CDR3 DNA reads TGCGCCAGCAGCTTGGACGGGACAGGGGAACTTTTGGACGAGCAGTACTTC.

The chain recombines TRBV25-1 with TRBJ1-5; the D is unclear. The CDR3 consists of 15 residues. Looked up from germline, CDR1 is MGHDK and CDR2 is SYGVNS. Trimming pared 3 bases from V and 1 base from J, leaving 10 bases between. CDR3 nucleotide sequence: TGTGCCAGCAGTGATGGAGGGAGGAGCAATCAGCCCCAGCATTTT. It is translated as CASSDGGRSNQPQHF.

V usage is TRBV2 and J usage is TRBJ2-1; 13 bases align to TRBD2. This CDR3 has 15 amino acids. V dropped 5 bases and J dropped 5; count of bases not matched to a gene: 3. From germline, CDR1 is SNHLY and CDR2 FYNNEI. DNA for the CDR3: TGTGCCAGCAGTAGACTAGCGGGGGGTAACAATGAGCAGTTCTTC. Translating gives CASSRLAGGNNEQFF.

The chain is built from TRBV7-2 and TRBJ2-1, with D hard to call. V was pared by 2 bases and J by 10 bases, with 18 bases between. Germline V gives CDR1 SGHTA, CDR2 FQGNSA. This CDR3 has 15 residues. The CDR3 sequence is CASSLSLQTPREQFF. In DNA, the CDR3 is TGTGCCAGCAGCTTAAGTTTGCAGACTCCTCGCGAGCAGTTCTTC.

The chain carries TRBV4-1 and TRBJ1-1, with 9 bases matching TRBD1. CDR1 is MGHRA, CDR2 YSYEKL, per germline. The V segment lost 6 bases and the J segment 7 bases; nucleotides outside the gene matches: 6. This CDR3 contains 13 residues. CDR3 residues: CASRGTGGYEAFF. CDR3 coding DNA: TGCGCCAGCAGAGGAACAGGGGGCTATGAAGCTTTCTTT.

The chain employs TRBV5-1 and TRBJ1-6; TRBD1 matches 7 bases. J was trimmed by 6 bases and V by 3 bases; bases with no gene match: 3. The CDR3 contains 14 residues. Per germline, CDR1 SGHRS and CDR2 YFSETQ. CDR3: CASSYSGGNSPLHF. CDR3 sequence (DNA): TGCGCCAGCAGCTATTCAGGGGGTAATTCACCCCTCCACTTT.

This clone was counted only a few times. The rearrangement links TRBV5-8 to TRBJ2-7; unclear D gene. The CDR3 is made up of 13 amino acids. Between the trimmed V and J ends, which lost 2 bases and 0 bases, there was a span of 6 bases. Germline CDR1 reads SGHTS; CDR2 reads YDEGEE. The CDR3 sequence: CASSLQNSYEQYF. The DNA of the CDR3 is TGTGCCAGCAGCTTACAAAACTCCTACGAGCAGTACTTC.

The V call is TRBV5-1, the J call TRBJ2-7; D may be TRBD1 (6 bases). Trimming took 0 bases from V and 9 from J, leaving 19 bases between them. CDR1 and CDR2 (germline): SGHRS, YFSETQ. This CDR3 comprises 15 residues. The chain's CDR3 is CASSLEGLPSRGQYF. CDR3 DNA sequence: TGCGCCAGCAGCTTGGAAGGGCTGCCGAGCAGGGGGCAGTACTTC.